This paragraph covers one T cell receptor (beta chain) sequence. The sample belongs to a study of technical replicates of blood from a few donors. Method: immunoSEQ multiplex PCR; TCRdb's copy keeps in-frame clones and lacks some. Of more than 90,000 clones listed, almost 96% were seen once; the top ten hold roughly 0.2%. The germline V gene has CDR1 MNHNY and CDR2 SVGAGI (reference sequence). V lost 7 bases and J lost 3; bases outside the gene matches: 11. The CDR3 is 15 amino acids. The rearrangement joins TRBV6-6 to TRBJ1-2, with 7 bases aligning to TRBD1. What was sequenced was T cells isolated from PBMCs. The sequence was collected from a human donor in good health. The DNA for the CDR3 is TGTGCCAGCACCGAAACAGGGGAGGAGTACTATGGCTACACCTTC. It translates to CASTETGEEYYGYTF.